This entry lists 8 T cell receptor beta chains sequenced from one sample in a study of T cell responses to AZD1222 COVID-19 vaccine. Method: immunoSEQ multiplex PCR; TCRdb's copy keeps in-frame clones and lacks some. The sample data list about 140,000 clones. The source material was peripheral blood. These receptors were obtained from an adult in good health.

V gene TRBV4-3 combines with J gene TRBJ2-5; tentative D call: TRBD2 (5 bases). CDR1 and CDR2 (germline): LGHNA, YSLEER. The V and J ends lost 0 bases and 4 bases respectively, with 15 bases between them. The CDR3 runs 16 residues. The CDR3 protein is CASSQEASSRGETQYF. In DNA, the CDR3 is TGCGCCAGCAGCCAAGAGGCTAGTAGCCGGGGAGAGACCCAGTACTTC.

The chain employs TRBV30 and TRBJ1-6; a weak D match, TRBD1 (5 bases). CDR3 length: 15 residues. The germline V and J ends were trimmed by 0 bases and 7 bases, with 13 bases remaining between them. In germline, CDR1 is GTSNPN, CDR2 SVGIG (reference sequence). The CDR3 loop is CAWSVHGGRNSPLHF. The CDR3 DNA is TGTGCCTGGAGTGTACATGGGGGTAGAAATTCACCCCTCCACTTT.

The V gene is TRBV4-1, the J gene TRBJ1-4; a weak D match, TRBD1 (5 bases). V dropped 0 bases and J dropped 7 bases, with 12 bases sitting between them. Germline V lookup: CDR1 MGHRA, CDR2 YSYEKL. This CDR3 spans 15 amino acids. CDR3 in amino acids: CASSQDGTRGEKLFF. The CDR3 DNA is TGCGCCAGCAGCCAAGATGGGACCCGGGGTGAAAAACTGTTTTTT.

The V gene is TRBV5-1, the J gene TRBJ1-5; possibly TRBD1 for D (5 bases). V lost 0 bases to trimming and J lost 2 bases, with 12 bases between them. CDR3 length: 16 amino acids. Germline loops: CDR1 SGHRS, CDR2 YFSETQ. The CDR3 DNA reads TGCGCCAGCAGCTTGGGAGTATTGGGGGGCAATCAGCCCCAGCATTTT. Its translation is CASSLGVLGGNQPQHF.

This rearrangement joins TRBV7-2 to TRBJ2-7; TRBD1 is a possible D gene (5 bases). The CDR3 has 15 amino acids. V gave up 5 bases and J gave up 6 bases, with 20 bases separating them. Germline CDR1 is SGHTA and CDR2 is FQGNSA. The CDR3 DNA sequence: TGTGCCAGCAGCATAGGTGGGGCCGGATTTTTCGAGCAGTACTTC. Protein sequence: CASSIGGAGFFEQYF.

The CDR3 protein is CASSLSRNTGELFF. The DNA for the CDR3 is TGTGCCAGCAGCTTATCACGGAACACCGGGGAGCTGTTTTTT. V gene TRBV7-9 combines with J gene TRBJ2-2; D is uncertain. The CDR3 consists of 14 residues. Germline lookup yields CDR1 SEHNR and CDR2 FQNEAQ (reference sequence). With 2 bases removed from V and 1 base from J, the gap between germline ends came to 5 bases.

The V gene is TRBV6-6, the J gene TRBJ1-4; 11 nucleotides agree with TRBD1. Trimming cost V 4 bases and J 4 bases; bases outside gene matches: 2. The CDR3 length is 15 residues. Germline CDR1 reads MNHNY; CDR2 reads SVGAGI (reference sequence). CDR3 sequence reads: CASSLGTGGNEKLFF. The DNA of the CDR3 is TGTGCCAGCAGTTTGGGGACAGGGGGTAATGAAAAACTGTTTTTT.

The V and J genes are TRBV15 and TRBJ1-5, with TRBD1 identical over 11 bases. CDR1 is LNHNV and CDR2 is YYDKDF in the germline V gene (reference sequence). CDR3 size: 15 residues. The V and J ends lost 8 bases and 7 bases, in that order; junction bases with no gene match: 10. The CDR3 DNA follows: TGTGCCACCCGCTTTGGACAGGGGGCCTGGCAGCCCCAGCATTTT. Translated, it gives CATRFGQGAWQPQHF.